The 7 T cell receptor beta chains given below trace back to one sample, sequenced in a study of blood T cell repertoires in COVID-19 (TCRdb year 2020). The library was produced with the immunoSEQ multiplex PCR assay. Drawn from immuneACCESS, this table holds only the in-frame rearrangements with V and J called that TCRdb kept. Clones are partly lost; checked studies trace under half to an unresolved V gene and leave the rest unexplained. The sample table holds about 190,000 clones, of which 82% were seen once. Together, the top ten hold approximately 7.8% of the sample. The sequenced sample was peripheral blood. Receptors were obtained from a woman aged 55-75 years with COVID-19, enrolled during active disease.

V gene TRBV7-8 combines with J gene TRBJ1-6; 8 bases agree with TRBD1. The germline V gene encodes CDR1 SGHVS and CDR2 FQNEAQ. The CDR3 is made up of 16 amino acids. V lost 3 bases and J lost 7; bases outside the gene matches: 8. CDR3 sequence (DNA): TGTGCCAGCAGCTTGGGGGGACAGGCAGCCAATTCACCCCTCCACTTT. Its translation: CASSLGGQAANSPLHF.

This rearrangement joins TRBV10-3 to TRBJ2-5; 9 bases agree with TRBD1. The CDR3 runs 13 residues. Losses at the gene ends were 8 bases for V and 5 bases for J; bases not matched to a gene: 6. Germline CDR1 ENHRY, CDR2 SYGVKD. The CDR3, as DNA: TGTGCCATCCGGGACAGGGTCGGGGAGACCCAGTACTTC. Amino acids: CAIRDRVGETQYF.

V gene TRBV9 combines with J gene TRBJ2-3, with 8 bases that match TRBD2. Unmatched junction bases numbered 8, after V lost 3 bases and J lost 5 bases. This CDR3 is 15 amino acids long. Germline values: CDR1 SGDLS, CDR2 YYNGEE. As DNA, the CDR3 is TGTGCCAGCAGCGCCCTCAGCGGGGGCGGAGATACGCAGTATTTT. It yields the protein CASSALSGGGDTQYF.

CDR3 nucleotide sequence: TGTGCCAGCAGTGAAGGGCAATGGGATGAAAAACTGTTTTTT. Its translation is CASSEGQWDEKLFF. The chain uses TRBV25-1 and TRBJ1-4; D uncertain. The CDR3 is made up of 14 amino acids. V shed 2 bases and J shed 6 bases, with 10 bases lying between them. CDR1 and CDR2 (germline): MGHDK, SYGVNS.

This clone was seen only a few times. V gene TRBV7-2 combines with J gene TRBJ2-1; 12 bases agree with TRBD2. The CDR3 totals 16 residues. Germline lookup yields CDR1 SGHTA and CDR2 FQGNSA. The V and J ends lost 1 base and 6 bases, in that order; junction bases with no gene match: 4. DNA of the CDR3: TGTGCCAGCAGCTTAGATGGACTAGCGGGACGCAATGAGCAGTTCTTC. Translated: CASSLDGLAGRNEQFF.

The CDR3 spells CASSRDRGYEKLFF. The CDR3 DNA reads TGTGCCAGCAGCCGGGACAGAGGATATGAAAAACTGTTTTTT. V and J are TRBV3-1 (or the pseudogene TRBV3-2) and TRBJ1-4, with TRBD1 matching over 7 bases. Germline assignment: CDR1 LGHDT and CDR2 YNNKEL (reference sequence). Unmatched junction bases numbered 5, after V lost 4 bases and J lost 6 bases. CDR3 size: 14 residues.

CDR3: CASSPGQGKGETQYF. As DNA, the CDR3 is TGTGCCAGCAGCCCGGGACAGGGGAAGGGAGAGACCCAGTACTTC. The chain uses TRBV7-2 and TRBJ2-5, with 10 bases identical to TRBD1. The CDR3 is 15 amino acids. V shed 5 bases and J 4 bases; nucleotides not matched to a gene: 7. Per the germline V gene, CDR1 is SGHTA and CDR2 is FQGNSA.